What follows are 20 T cell receptor beta chains derived from one specimen sequenced in a study of blood T cell repertoires in COVID-19. Only in-frame clones appear in the TCRdb table, and some are missing; sequencing was by immunoSEQ multiplex PCR. The sample carries fewer than 85,000 clones, 80% to 90% recorded once. The sample comprised peripheral blood. The receptors come from a woman of 80 years or more with active or convalescent COVID-19.

This chain links TRBV24-1 with TRBJ2-2; 8 nucleotides align to TRBD1. CDR1 is KGHDR, CDR2 SFDVKD, per germline. With 7 bases clipped from V and 4 bases from J, the junction kept 7 bases outside the gene matches. This CDR3 comprises 15 residues. This CDR3 is CATRPGQGITGELFF. As DNA, the CDR3 is TGTGCCACCAGACCCGGACAGGGTATCACCGGGGAGCTGTTTTTT.

The rearrangement joins TRBV4-1 to TRBJ2-2; D may be TRBD1 (5 bases). The CDR3 is 13 amino acids. Germline V gene sequence: CDR1 MGHRA, CDR2 YSYEKL. With 6 bases removed from V and 1 base from J, the gap between germline ends came to 6 bases. CDR3 sequence reads: CASRGQNTGELFF. The CDR3 DNA is TGCGCCAGCAGGGGGCAGAACACCGGGGAGCTGTTTTTT.

The gene calls are TRBV24-1 and TRBJ2-5; TRBD2 matches 8 bases. V was clipped by 4 bases and J by 5 bases; unmatched bases: 11. CDR1 and CDR2 from the germline V gene are KGHDR and SFDVKD. The CDR3 loop spans 16 amino acids. CDR3 protein: CATSDRTSPFGETQYF. CDR3 sequence (DNA): TGTGCCACCAGTGACCGGACTAGCCCTTTCGGGGAGACCCAGTACTTC.

The gene calls are TRBV27 and TRBJ1-5; TRBD1 agrees at 8 bases. Germline V CDR1 and CDR2: MNHEY, SMNVEV (reference sequence). Trimming cost V 4 bases and J 0 bases; bases outside gene matches: 8. The CDR3 contains 17 residues. CDR3 DNA sequence: TGTGCCAGCAGTTCAACCGGGACAGGTTATAGCAATCAGCCCCAGCATTTT. This gives the protein CASSSTGTGYSNQPQHF.

CDR3 coding DNA: TGTGCCAGCAGCATCCGGGACAGGGGGCGTTCGGGGGAGACCCAGTACTTC. It yields the protein CASSIRDRGRSGETQYF. The chain recombines TRBV7-2 with TRBJ2-5, with TRBD1 identical over 12 bases. This CDR3 region has 17 residues. Germline V CDR1 and CDR2: SGHTA, FQGNSA. The junction had 12 bases not matched to a gene; V was cut back by 5 bases and J by 5 bases. Full variable domain (outside the CDR3, taken from reference TRBV7-2 and TRBJ2-5): GAGVSQSPSNKVTEKGKDVELRCDPISGHTALYWYRQSLGQGLEFLIYFQGNSAPDKSGLPSDRFSAERTGGSVSTLTIQRTQQEDSAVYLCASSIRDRGRSGETQYFGPGTRLLVL.

The chain recombines TRBV4-1 with TRBJ2-1; 10 positions match TRBD2. J lost 2 bases, V lost 1 base, and 2 bases had no gene match. Germline V gene sequence: CDR1 MGHRA, CDR2 YSYEKL. This CDR3 has 16 amino acids. The CDR3 sequence is CASSQGTSGAYNEQFF. CDR3 nucleotide sequence: TGCGCCAGCAGCCAAGGGACTAGCGGAGCCTACAATGAGCAGTTCTTC.

This clone was seen a handful of times. This chain joins TRBV30 and TRBJ1-2; D is uncertain. CDR3 length: 17 residues. The V gene's germline CDR1 is GTSNPN and CDR2 SVGIG (reference sequence). Trimming took off 1 base at V and 5 bases at J, with 23 bases between the two ends. The CDR3 DNA reads as TGTGCCTGGAGTGGACCCTCGACACCTGCGCGTGGGTATGGCTACACCTTC. It encodes CAWSGPSTPARGYGYTF.

The chain employs TRBV23-1 and TRBJ1-3, with D possibly being TRBD1 (6 bases). TRBV23-1 is noted as an ORF with a role that remains uncertain. The CDR3 runs to 15 residues. Trimming took off 6 bases at V and 2 bases at J, with 14 bases between the two ends. The DNA of the CDR3 is TGCGCCAGCAGACACCCCCCAGGGGCTGGAAACACCATATATTTT. Its translation is CASRHPPGAGNTIYF.

The table lists this clone with a few counts. The chain couples TRBV7-9 to TRBJ2-7, with 10 bases matching TRBD2. The germline gives CDR1 SEHNR, CDR2 FQNEAQ (reference sequence). The length of the CDR3 is 14 residues. V dropped 3 bases and J dropped 2; count of bases not matched to a gene: 1. The CDR3 protein is CASSFSGGTYEQYF. Written as DNA, the CDR3 is TGTGCCAGCAGCTTTAGCGGGGGGACCTACGAGCAGTACTTC.

This chain uses TRBV19 with TRBJ1-3, with D uncertain. CDR3 size: 17 residues. V gave up 4 bases and J gave up 0 bases, with 16 bases separating them. Germline V CDR1 and CDR2: LNHDA, SQIVND (reference sequence). The CDR3 reads CASSTPRWYSSGNTIYF. As DNA, the CDR3 is TGTGCCAGTAGTACGCCACGTTGGTACTCCTCTGGAAACACCATATATTTT.

The gene calls are TRBV7-9 and TRBJ2-7; D perhaps matches TRBD1 (5 bases). This CDR3 spans 13 amino acids. CDR1 and CDR2 from the germline V gene are SEHNR and FQNEAQ (reference sequence). V lost 3 bases, J lost 7 bases, and 13 bases lay in between. For the CDR3, the DNA is TGTGCCAGCAGCTTCACGCAGGGTTGGGAGCAGTACTTC. Translation: CASSFTQGWEQYF.

The chain links TRBV6-5 to TRBJ1-1; unclear D gene. The CDR3 consists of 13 residues. Deletions cut 7 bases from V and 1 base from J, with 10 bases between. Germline V lookup: CDR1 MNHEY, CDR2 SVGAGI. CDR3 coding DNA: TGTGCCAGCAATCCAGACAAGAACACTGAAGCTTTCTTT. Translating gives CASNPDKNTEAFF.

The chain couples TRBV5-1 to TRBJ2-7, with D possibly being TRBD2 (5 bases). The ends were cut back, 1 base at V and 2 bases at J, with 16 bases in the middle. CDR1 is SGHRS and CDR2 is YFSETQ in the germline V gene. This CDR3 contains 16 residues. The CDR3 coding sequence is TGCGCCAGCAGCTTGAAGGACTCACCACCCCCCTACGAGCAGTACTTC. The encoded protein is CASSLKDSPPPYEQYF.

About this clone: Other DNA sequences in the same sample also yield this CDR3. The J gene is TRBJ1-4, the V gene TRBV19; 7 bases are shared with TRBD1. Germline loops: CDR1 LNHDA, CDR2 SQIVND (reference sequence). With 4 bases clipped from V and 12 bases from J, the junction kept 14 bases outside the gene matches. The CDR3 consists of 15 residues. In DNA form, the CDR3 reads TGTGCCAGTAGTAATTCTTATAGGGGGCGCGGAGAACTGTTTTTT. This sequence encodes CASSNSYRGRGELFF.

The chain uses TRBV7-9 and TRBJ1-2; unclear D gene. CDR3 length: 14 amino acids. V lost 1 base to trimming and J lost 8 bases, with 14 bases between them. Germline V gives CDR1 SEHNR, CDR2 FQNEAQ (reference sequence). The CDR3 loop reads CASSLDSPLSGYTF. CDR3 in DNA: TGTGCCAGCAGCTTAGACAGTCCACTCAGCGGCTACACCTTC.

To note about this clone: One end of the junction fails to match germline, which may point to a read error. This chain joins TRBV20-1 and TRBJ2-1; D ambiguous. CDR3 size: 11 residues. Per the germline V gene, CDR1 is DFQATT and CDR2 is SNEGSKA (reference sequence). The CDR3: CSARAPNEQFF. The CDR3 DNA follows: TGCAGTGCCAGAGCCCCTAATGAGCAGTTCTTC.

The V gene is TRBV18, the J gene TRBJ1-2, with 8 bases lining up with TRBD1. V dropped 6 bases and J dropped 4; count of bases not matched to a gene: 7. Per germline, CDR1 KGHSH and CDR2 LQKENI. The CDR3 sequence is 14 residues long. The CDR3: CASSPTGAGYGYTF. The CDR3 nucleotides are TGTGCCAGCTCCCCGACAGGGGCTGGCTATGGCTACACCTTC.

The chain has TRBV4-3 and TRBJ2-2; 8 bases are a match to TRBD2. Losses at the gene ends were 1 base for V and 5 bases for J; bases not matched to a gene: 3. CDR1 and CDR2 (germline): LGHNA, YSLEER. CDR3 size: 15 residues. The CDR3 protein is CASSQAGGRTGELFF. CDR3 nucleotides: TGCGCCAGCAGCCAAGCGGGAGGGCGGACCGGGGAGCTGTTTTTT.

The chain uses TRBV5-1 and TRBJ1-5; TRBD1 agrees at 10 bases. Germline CDR1 reads SGHRS; CDR2 reads YFSETQ. V was pared by 5 bases and J by 2 bases, with 4 bases of the junction left unmatched. The CDR3 sequence is 15 residues long. As DNA, the CDR3 is TGCGCCAGCAGTCCCGGGACAGGGGGCAATCAGCCCCAGCATTTT. This codes for CASSPGTGGNQPQHF.

The V and J genes are TRBV9 and TRBJ1-1; 7 bases match TRBD1. Germline trimming cut 4 bases from V and 5 bases from J; bases unmatched to any gene: 8. CDR3 length: 14 amino acids. Germline loops: CDR1 SGDLS, CDR2 YYNGEE. In DNA form, the CDR3 reads TGTGCCAGCAGCATCGACAGGGTGGGAACTGAAGCTTTCTTT. Its translation is CASSIDRVGTEAFF.